The rows below give T cell receptor beta chains drawn from one sample of a study of T cell responses to AZD1222 COVID-19 vaccine. Generated by immunoSEQ multiplex PCR, the TCRdb table keeps only in-frame clones and is missing some. This table has approximately 160,000 clones, 85% to 95% appearing once. This material consisted of peripheral blood, taken on day 0 of AZD1222 vaccination. The receptors stem from an adult in good health. CDR3s include the opening cysteine and the closing phenylalanine or tryptophan. The order of the fields is J gene, V gene, CDR3 protein.

j_gene: TRBJ2-5
v_gene: TRBV29-1
CDR3aa: CSVPKGGLAVQETQYF

j_gene: TRBJ2-7
v_gene: TRBV3-1/TRBV3-2
CDR3aa: CASSSATEQYF

j_gene: TRBJ1-6
v_gene: TRBV30
CDR3aa: CAWSDLDRQDSPLHF

j_gene: TRBJ1-2
v_gene: TRBV10-3
CDR3aa: CAIRGQGQGEGYTF

j_gene: TRBJ1-4
v_gene: TRBV19
CDR3aa: CASRPWEGAHEKLFF

j_gene: TRBJ1-2
v_gene: TRBV30
CDR3aa: CAWSTESYGYTF

j_gene: TRBJ2-7
v_gene: TRBV18
CDR3aa: CASSPGTVDYEQYF

j_gene: TRBJ1-1
v_gene: TRBV5-4
CDR3aa: CASSRDAGEAFF

j_gene: TRBJ2-3
v_gene: TRBV5-1
CDR3aa: CASRLSGGSADTQYF

j_gene: TRBJ2-7
v_gene: TRBV6-5
CDR3aa: CASSYSGGSYEQYF

j_gene: TRBJ1-4
v_gene: TRBV29-1
CDR3aa: CSVGRTGTNEKLFF

j_gene: TRBJ2-2
v_gene: TRBV4-2
CDR3aa: CASSQSGTFTGELFF

j_gene: TRBJ1-3
v_gene: TRBV5-1
CDR3aa: CASSLFRQGVTPGNTIYF

j_gene: TRBJ2-1
v_gene: TRBV30
CDR3aa: CAWRAAGGGIWDEQFF

j_gene: TRBJ2-3
v_gene: TRBV10-3
CDR3aa: CAISDSEGTSGRLTDTQYF

j_gene: TRBJ2-7
v_gene: TRBV15
CDR3aa: CATSSRGSSYEQYF

j_gene: TRBJ1-4
v_gene: TRBV7-9
CDR3aa: CASSHTPTNEKLFF

j_gene: TRBJ2-7
v_gene: TRBV18
CDR3aa: CASSPDRPYEQYF

j_gene: TRBJ1-2
v_gene: TRBV28
CDR3aa: CASSFPSLIQQGIAYGYTF

j_gene: TRBJ2-1
v_gene: TRBV19
CDR3aa: CASSMRGATDEQFF

j_gene: TRBJ1-3
v_gene: TRBV6-1
CDR3aa: CASSAVIETGGNTIYF

j_gene: TRBJ2-7
v_gene: TRBV12-5
CDR3aa: CASGGDEQYF

j_gene: TRBJ1-2
v_gene: TRBV6-2/TRBV6-3
CDR3aa: CASSLLPGQETGGYTF

j_gene: TRBJ1-2
v_gene: TRBV25-1
CDR3aa: CASSEGGANYGYTF

j_gene: TRBJ1-4
v_gene: TRBV6-5
CDR3aa: CASLVKLAANEKLFF

j_gene: TRBJ2-7
v_gene: TRBV5-1
CDR3aa: CASSAIAGGAYEQYF

j_gene: TRBJ1-5
v_gene: TRBV28
CDR3aa: CASSLAGVSNQPQHF

j_gene: TRBJ2-3
v_gene: TRBV2
CDR3aa: CASSGTSGRLDTQYF

j_gene: TRBJ1-2
v_gene: TRBV7-9
CDR3aa: CASSGVRDGYTF